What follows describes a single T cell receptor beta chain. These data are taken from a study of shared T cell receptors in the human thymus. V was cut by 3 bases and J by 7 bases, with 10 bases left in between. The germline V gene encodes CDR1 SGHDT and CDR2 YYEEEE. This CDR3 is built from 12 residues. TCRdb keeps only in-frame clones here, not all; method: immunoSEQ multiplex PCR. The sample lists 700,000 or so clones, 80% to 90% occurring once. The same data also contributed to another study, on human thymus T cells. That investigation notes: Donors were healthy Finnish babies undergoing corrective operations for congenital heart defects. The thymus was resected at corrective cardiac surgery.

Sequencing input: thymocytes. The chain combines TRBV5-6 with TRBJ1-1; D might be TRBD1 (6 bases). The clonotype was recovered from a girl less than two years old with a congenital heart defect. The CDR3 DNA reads TGTGCCAGCAGCTGCGGACAGATTGAAGCTTTCTTT. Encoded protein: CASSCGQIEAFF.